The sequence of this T cell receptor (beta chain) was determined in a study of T-cell reconstitution after alpha-beta-depleted transplantation in children. The CDR3 spans 15 residues. With 6 bases removed from V and 4 bases from J, the gap between germline ends came to 17 bases. Germline CDR1 reads SGDLS; CDR2 reads YYNGEE. As it was prepared, the TCRbeta library received unique molecular identifiers. TCRdb reprocessed the PCR reads with MiXCR, giving one entry per CDR3 protein. This table has around 530,000 distinct CDR3 sequences, 30% to 35% appearing once. The chain has TRBV9 and TRBJ1-3; D may be TRBD1 (5 bases). The clonotype originates from a human donor who donated a stem cell graft to a child with aplastic anemia. This specimen was PBMCs from the stem cell graft donor, taken from the stem cell graft. The DNA for the CDR3 is TGTGCCAGCACGCTTGGGGGAGCGATGGGAAACACCATATATTTT. Protein product: CASTLGGAMGNTIYF. The full variable domain, in which reference TRBV9 and TRBJ1-3 provide the parts outside the CDR3, is DSGVTQTPKHLITATGQRVTLRCSPRSGDLSVYWYQQSLDQGLQFLIQYYNGEERAKGNILERFSAQQFPDLHSELNLSSLELGDSALYFCASTLGGAMGNTIYFGEGSWLTVV.